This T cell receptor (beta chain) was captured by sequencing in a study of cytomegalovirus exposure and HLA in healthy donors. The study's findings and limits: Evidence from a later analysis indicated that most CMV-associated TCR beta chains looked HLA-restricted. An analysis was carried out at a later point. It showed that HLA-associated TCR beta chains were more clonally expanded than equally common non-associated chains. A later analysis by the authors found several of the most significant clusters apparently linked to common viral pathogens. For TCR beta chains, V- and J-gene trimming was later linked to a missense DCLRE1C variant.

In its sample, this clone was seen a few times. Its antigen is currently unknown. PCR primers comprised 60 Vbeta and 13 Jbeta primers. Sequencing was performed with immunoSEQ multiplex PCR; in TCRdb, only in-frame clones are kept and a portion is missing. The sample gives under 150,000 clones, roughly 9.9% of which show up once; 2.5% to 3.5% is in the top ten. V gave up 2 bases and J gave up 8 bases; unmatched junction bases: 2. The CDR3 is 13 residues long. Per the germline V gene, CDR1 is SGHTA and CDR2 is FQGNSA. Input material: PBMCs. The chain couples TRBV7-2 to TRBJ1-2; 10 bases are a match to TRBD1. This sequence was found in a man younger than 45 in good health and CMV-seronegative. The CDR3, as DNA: TGTGCCAGCAGCTTAAGGACAGGGGGGGGCTACACCTTC. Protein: CASSLRTGGGYTF.